This T cell receptor beta chain was profiled in a study of blood T cell repertoires in COVID-19 (TCRdb year 2020). Background on the whole study: Samples from collaborators originated in the United States, Italy and Spain and spanned both the acute and convalescent phases of COVID-19. Nearly every sample came with metadata listing a de-identified subject ID, COVID-19 status, age in years and sex. Where available, HLA class I and class II types were taken from metadata supplied by the sample provider and were not determined by assay-based typing. The samples were drawn from the first 160 participants of the ongoing ImmuneRACE study and from some 1,300 subjects provided by 6 global collaborators. The repertoires were made available in a free public database intended to serve as a resource for research on the immune response to SARS-CoV-2. The dataset comprised deeply sampled blood TCRbeta repertoires from subjects exposed to, actively infected with, or recovered from COVID-19. The prospective study material was composed of cDNA or gDNA derived from T cells, B-cell-depleted T cells, or PBMCs.

V is shortened by 3 bases, J by 1 base, and the region joining them spans 10 bases. CDR1 and CDR2, per the germline V gene (reference sequence), are MNHEY and SMNVEV. From the cysteine through the phenylalanine, the CDR3 covers 15 amino acids. Left in the record is the CDR3 DNA by itself, 45 bases read in frame from the first base. The paper's findings and limits, for the study overall: Clinical and demographic metadata were provided uncurated, with the amount varying by source and participant.

TCRbeta CDR3 regions were amplified from genomic DNA by means of the immunoSEQ Assay, a bias-controlled multiplex PCR. For the original study's pipeline: The number of nucleated cells in each sample was estimated by amplification of reference gene primers within the assay. To quantify the absolute abundance of each unique TCRbeta CDR3 rearrangement, sequence reads were collapsed and filtered. For each sample, productive Simpson clonality was calculated as the square root of Simpson's diversity index over productive rearrangements. The immuneACCESS repertoire file appears here via TCRdb, limited to in-frame rearrangements. These files lack a portion of the clones; in checked studies, under half of the deficit traces to unresolved V genes, and the cause of the others is not known. V and J calls and clone size are given by that table; D and trimming were obtained from the DNA. This sample is represented by approximately 390,000 clones; roughly 90% of them were singletons. The ten most abundant clones make up 2% to 2.5% of the sample.

With regard to this clone: Its antigen is still unknown. No much larger clone exists at a distance of one base, and base qualities are not known.

Participants in the prospective study were aged 18 to 89 years, lived in about two dozen United States geographic areas, and enrolled through a virtual design. To assign participants to cohorts, the prospective study relied on clinical history that participants themselves reported in a screening survey and a study questionnaire. In the prospective study, whole blood, serum and a nasopharyngeal or oropharyngeal swab were collected from each participant by mobile phlebotomists. Participants in the prospective study had the option to provide additional blood draws and questionnaires over a roughly two-month period. Before DNA extraction, blood samples from the prospective study were shipped at room temperature or frozen.

The sample was PBMCs or T cells enriched from blood (not recorded which). The clonotype comes from a woman aged 40 to 49 with acute COVID-19. The chain was built from TRBV27 and TRBJ1-5; the D gene cannot be named for sure. CDR3 loop: CASSFIRGSNQPQHF. The DNA is TGTGCCAGCAGTTTTATTCGCGGGAGCAATCAGCCCCAGCATTTT.